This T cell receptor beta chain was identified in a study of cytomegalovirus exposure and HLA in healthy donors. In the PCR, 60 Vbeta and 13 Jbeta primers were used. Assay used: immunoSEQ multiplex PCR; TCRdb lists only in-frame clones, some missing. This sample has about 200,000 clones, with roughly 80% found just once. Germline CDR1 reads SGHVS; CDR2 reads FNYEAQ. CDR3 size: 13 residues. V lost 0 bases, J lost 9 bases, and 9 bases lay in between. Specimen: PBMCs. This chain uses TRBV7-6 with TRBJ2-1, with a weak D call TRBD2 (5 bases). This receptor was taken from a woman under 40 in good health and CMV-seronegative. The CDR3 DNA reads TGTGCCAGCAGCTTAGCGTTAGCGCGTGAGCAGTTCTTC. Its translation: CASSLALAREQFF. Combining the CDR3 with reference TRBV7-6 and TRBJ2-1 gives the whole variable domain GAGVSQSPRYKVTKRGQDVALRCDPISGHVSLYWYRQALGQGPEFLTYFNYEAQQDKSGLPNDRFSAERPEGSISTLTIQRTEQRDSAMYRCASSLALAREQFFGPGTRLTVL.